This T cell receptor beta chain came from a study of monozygotic twins with inflammatory bowel disease. Regarding the study as a whole: T cell subtypes that differed could not be told apart. With inverse Simpson as the measure, TCRbeta diversity was lower in IBD patients than in healthy co-twins.

About this clonotype itself: Its antigen is unknown.

Germline CDR1 is SGDLS and CDR2 is YYNGEE. This CDR3 is built from 14 residues. No T cells were sorted before total RNA was taken from whole blood. Per individual sample, eight separate reactions were used to make cDNA. TCRdb reanalyzed the 5' RACE reads and collapses them to one entry per CDR3 protein, without DNA. This table holds 300,000 to 400,000 distinct CDR3 sequences. Sequencing was done on a sample of blood. This sequence joins TRBV9 and TRBJ2-3; TCRdb indicates TRBD1, and absent DNA this call remains unverified. The sequence was collected from a human donor with ulcerative colitis or Crohn's disease, or a healthy co-twin of an affected twin (not recorded which). CDR3 region: CASSVGGYTDTQYF.